The clone carrying this T cell receptor beta chain has only one observation. The record originates from a study of blood T cell repertoires in COVID-19. The CDR3 totals 15 residues. Germline V CDR1 and CDR2: SNHLY, FYNNEI. V dropped 2 bases and J dropped 2; count of bases not matched to a gene: 4. The authors' processing: Amplifying reference gene primers gave estimates of nucleated cell counts. Using immunoSEQ multiplex PCR, the repertoire was profiled, and TCRdb retains in-frame clones only, with some absent. V, J and clone size reflect that table, while D and trimming were determined from the DNA. The sample carries about 390,000 clones, about 87% recorded once.

The sequence was collected from a woman in her fifties or sixties who had recovered from COVID-19. V usage is TRBV2 and J usage is TRBJ2-3; TRBD2 matches at 7 bases. Specimen: PBMCs or T cells enriched from blood (not recorded which). This CDR3 is CASSEWGGNTDTQYF. CDR3 in DNA: TGTGCCAGCAGTGAATGGGGGGGGAACACAGATACGCAGTATTTT.